The clone carrying this TCR beta chain has a handful of counts. Its antigen is not known. V dropped 6 bases and J dropped 5; count of bases not matched to a gene: 8. This CDR3 has 14 amino acids. The germline gives CDR1 LNHDA, CDR2 SQIVND (reference sequence). Treatment here: approximately 9-day PBMC culture with coronavirus spike peptide pools or control peptides (ViraFEST assay). The Oncomine TCR Beta short-read assay sequenced DNA from cultured CD4+ T cells. TCRdb independently ran MiXCR on the PCR reads; one entry per CDR3 protein. The table shows 20,000 to 25,000 distinct CDR3 sequences, with less than 70% occurring only once. The data originate from a study of vaccination and CD4 T cells after COVID-19. Study overall: Mild disease affected under 10 convalescent patients and severe disease one, all SARS-CoV-2 positive by nasal swab PCR. Typically, post-vaccine samples were obtained a median roughly 70 days after dose two, within a range of 14 to 241. Overlapping SARS-CoV-2, HCoV-NL63, HCoV-OC43 and HCoV-229E spike peptides stimulated the cells. As control conditions, cultures were given either a CEFX pool serving as positive control, an HIV-1 Nef pool, or no peptide at all.

V is TRBV19 and J is TRBJ1-1; 8 bases agree with TRBD1. The receptor was isolated from a human donor who had recovered from COVID-19. The material sequenced was CD4+ T cells from blood, cultured in vitro. This CDR3 is CASRLQGVYTEAFF. The CDR3 region has the DNA TGTGCCAGTAGACTACAGGGGGTATATACTGAAGCTTTCTTT.